A single sample gave rise to the 2 T cell receptor beta chains below, sequenced in a study of T cell changes during pregnancy in multiple sclerosis. The repertoire was sequenced with immunoSEQ multiplex PCR; TCRdb's copy has only in-frame clones and lacks some. Of 100,000 or so clones in the sample, 90% to 95% were seen once. The sequences come from peripheral blood, collected after pregnancy. The receptors here all came from a female donor in good health, enrolled as a control in a pregnancy study.

The rearrangement links TRBV11-2 to TRBJ2-3; 7 positions agree with TRBD1. CDR3 size: 16 residues. Trimming at V came to 5 bases and at J to 0 bases, leaving 8 bases not matched to a gene. Germline V CDR1 and CDR2: SGHAT, FQNNGV. DNA of the CDR3: TGTGCCAGCAGCGCCCGGGACAGAACTAGCACAGATACGCAGTATTTT. This translates into CASSARDRTSTDTQYF.

V gene TRBV27 combines with J gene TRBJ2-5; the match to TRBD2 covers 9 bases. The CDR3 totals 15 residues. The J segment lost 3 bases and the V segment lost 5 bases, leaving 7 bases of the junction unmatched. Germline loops: CDR1 MNHEY, CDR2 SMNVEV (reference sequence). The CDR3 bases are TGTGCCAGCAGTCCATGGACTAGCGCGGAAGAGACCCAGTACTTC. Protein product: CASSPWTSAEETQYF.